This section outlines one T cell receptor beta chain sequence together with its context. The data belong to a study of shared clonotypes between healthy human individuals. Deep level was the assay's run setting. TCRdb's table, derived via immunoSEQ multiplex PCR, lists solely in-frame clones and lacks some. Of some 360,000 clones in the sample, over 70% were seen once. Sequencing was done on a sample of memory CD4+ T cells sorted from blood. Stated subset: CD45RA-negative fraction. This clonotype was sampled from a man in his thirties or forties in good health.

The CDR3, as DNA: TGTGCCAGCAGTGGATCCCCCCGACATGATGAAGCTTTCTTT. As protein: CASSGSPRHDEAFF. This chain connects TRBV28 to TRBJ1-1; D gene uncertain. The CDR3 contains 14 residues. Trimming pared 5 bases from V and 7 bases from J, leaving 17 bases between. CDR1 is MDHEN, CDR2 SYDVKM, per germline.